The 26 T cell receptor beta chains presented below share a single source sample, sequenced in a study of PD-1 blockade in classical Hodgkin lymphoma. All patients relapsed after autologous stem cell transplantation, and brentuximab vedotin exposure varied. Assay: immunoSEQ multiplex PCR; the TCRdb copy retains only in-frame clones and omits some. Here the sample spans 100,000 or so clones, roughly 91% being singletons. The source was peripheral blood mononuclear cells (PBMCs), collected before the second cycle of nivolumab. These receptors originate from a human donor with classical Hodgkin lymphoma.

This chain links TRBV4-1 with TRBJ1-5, with no clear D. Germline CDR1 MGHRA, CDR2 YSYEKL. The CDR3 contains 14 residues. V was shortened by 0 bases and J by 0 bases, with 3 bases between the two germline ends. CDR3: CASSQDYSNQPQHF. In DNA, the CDR3 is TGCGCCAGCAGCCAAGATTATAGCAATCAGCCCCAGCATTTT.

The chain joins TRBV2 to TRBJ1-1; TRBD1 might be the D (6 bases). With 2 bases removed from V and 0 bases from J, the gap between germline ends came to 13 bases. CDR1 SNHLY and CDR2 FYNNEI come from the germline V gene. The CDR3 sequence is 16 residues long. The CDR3 is CASSELTGAMNTEAFF. CDR3 sequence (DNA): TGTGCCAGCAGTGAATTGACAGGCGCTATGAACACTGAAGCTTTCTTT.

The chain combines TRBV7-3 with TRBJ2-5, with 12 bases matching TRBD1. The CDR3 spans 13 residues. CDR1 and CDR2 from the germline V gene are SGHTA and FQGTGA. The V and J ends lost 8 bases and 4 bases, in that order; junction bases with no gene match: 2. The CDR3 coding sequence is TGTGCCAGCGGGACAGGGGGCCTAGAGACCCAGTACTTC. Its protein product is CASGTGGLETQYF.

The chain recombines TRBV5-1 with TRBJ2-7, with 10 nucleotides matching TRBD1. The CDR3 is made up of 15 amino acids. Trimming removed 3 bases from V and 3 bases from J; junction bases left unmatched: 6. Germline CDR1 reads SGHRS; CDR2 reads YFSETQ. Here the CDR3 reads CASSWAGTGDYEQYF. DNA of the CDR3: TGCGCCAGCAGCTGGGCGGGGACAGGGGACTACGAGCAGTACTTC.

The sample holds one count of this clone. This chain links TRBV18 with TRBJ1-3; no reliable D call. The germline V and J ends were trimmed by 3 bases and 2 bases, with 14 bases remaining between them. There are 16 residues in the CDR3. Looked up from germline, CDR1 is KGHSH and CDR2 is LQKENI. The CDR3 DNA follows: TGTGCCAGCTCACCGCTGACTACTGCTCCTGGAAACACCATATATTTT. Translated: CASSPLTTAPGNTIYF. Using reference TRBV18 and TRBJ1-3 for the parts outside the CDR3, the full variable domain is NAGVMQNPRHLVRRRGQEARLRCSPMKGHSHVYWYRQLPEEGLKFMVYLQKENIIDESGMPKERFSAEFPKEGPSILRIQQVVRGDSAAYFCASSPLTTAPGNTIYFGEGSWLTVV.

The chain joins TRBV30 to TRBJ2-1; TRBD1 matches 12 bases. This CDR3 comprises 13 residues. Per the germline V gene, CDR1 is GTSNPN and CDR2 is SVGIG (reference sequence). V shed 5 bases and J 9 bases; nucleotides not matched to a gene: 5. The CDR3 DNA follows: TGTGCCTGGGAGGGGACAGGGGGCAGTGAGCAGTTCTTC. Translating it yields CAWEGTGGSEQFF. Filled out from reference TRBV30 and TRBJ2-1, the complete variable domain reads SQTIHQWPATLVQPVGSPLSLECTVEGTSNPNLYWYRQAAGRGLQLLFYSVGIGQISSEVPQNLSASRPQDRQFILSSKKLLLSDSGFYLCAWEGTGGSEQFFGPGTRLTVL.

The V call is TRBV5-1, the J call TRBJ2-1; no definite D call. V was trimmed by 2 bases and J by 4 bases, leaving 10 bases between them. Germline CDR1 is SGHRS and CDR2 is YFSETQ. This CDR3 spans 14 amino acids. The CDR3, as DNA: TGCGCCAGCAGCTTAGTTCCCTCATACAATGAGCAGTTCTTC. It specifies CASSLVPSYNEQFF.

The chain has TRBV19 and TRBJ2-5, with 11 positions matching TRBD2. Germline V gene sequence: CDR1 LNHDA, CDR2 SQIVND (reference sequence). With V trimmed by 4 bases and J by 5 bases, 6 bases remained unmatched. CDR3 length: 15 amino acids. The CDR3 DNA sequence: TGTGCCAGTAGTACGGGACTAGCGGTTCGGGAGACCCAGTACTTC. Protein: CASSTGLAVRETQYF.

The V gene is TRBV18, the J gene TRBJ1-5; D is possibly TRBD1 (5 bases). Trimming cost V 3 bases and J 2 bases, with 17 bases left between them. There are 17 residues in the CDR3. The V gene's germline CDR1 is KGHSH and CDR2 LQKENI. The CDR3 DNA reads TGTGCCAGCTCACCGCAATTGTTGGACAATGGCAATCAGCCCCAGCATTTT. Translated, it gives CASSPQLLDNGNQPQHF. Full variable domain (rest looked up from reference TRBV18 and TRBJ1-5): NAGVMQNPRHLVRRRGQEARLRCSPMKGHSHVYWYRQLPEEGLKFMVYLQKENIIDESGMPKERFSAEFPKEGPSILRIQQVVRGDSAAYFCASSPQLLDNGNQPQHFGDGTRLSIL.

The V and J genes are TRBV4-1 and TRBJ1-5; 8 bases match TRBD1. Germline trimming cut 2 bases from V and 5 bases from J; bases unmatched to any gene: 11. CDR1 is MGHRA and CDR2 is YSYEKL in the germline V gene. CDR3 size: 17 residues. The chain's CDR3 is CASSQNGQGKNHQPQHF. CDR3 nucleotide sequence: TGCGCCAGCAGCCAAAACGGACAGGGAAAAAATCATCAGCCCCAGCATTTT.

This clone has only one observation. The chain recombines TRBV6-6 with TRBJ1-1; no clear D. Germline CDR1 and CDR2: MNHNY and SVGAGI (reference sequence). The V end lost 7 bases, the J end lost 8 bases, and 14 bases lay between the germline ends. This CDR3 comprises 12 residues. The CDR3 here is CASNGFGLEAFF. Written as DNA, the CDR3 is TGTGCCAGCAACGGTTTTGGGCTGGAAGCTTTCTTT.

The CDR3 here is CASSASPGQPQHF. In DNA, the CDR3 is TGTGCCAGCAGTGCCTCGCCCGGACAGCCCCAGCATTTT. The gene calls are TRBV6-6 and TRBJ1-5; D remains ambiguous. Trimming left V 5 bases short and J 7 bases short, with 12 bases between. The CDR3 has 13 amino acids. Germline V gene sequence: CDR1 MNHNY, CDR2 SVGAGI (reference sequence).

This chain links TRBV7-2 with TRBJ2-5; D ambiguous. Germline assignment: CDR1 SGHTA and CDR2 FQGNSA. The V end lost 8 bases, the J end lost 2 bases, and 3 bases lay between the germline ends. This CDR3 contains 10 residues. This CDR3 reads CASGQETQYF. CDR3 nucleotide sequence: TGTGCCAGCGGACAAGAGACCCAGTACTTC.

The J gene is TRBJ1-1, the V gene TRBV6-5; D gene uncertain. The length of the CDR3 is 15 residues. Trimming removed 7 bases from V and 1 base from J, with 16 bases in between. Germline V lookup: CDR1 MNHEY, CDR2 SVGAGI. DNA of the CDR3: TGTGCCAGCACCCGCAGCGGCCAGCCGAACACTGAAGCTTTCTTT. Protein sequence: CASTRSGQPNTEAFF.

The chain is built from TRBV7-2 and TRBJ2-3; 7 bases align to TRBD2. V lost 5 bases, J lost 2 bases, and 10 bases stayed unmatched. The CDR3 has 16 amino acids. The germline CDR1 and CDR2 sequences are SGHTA and FQGNSA. The DNA of the CDR3 is TGTGCCAGCAGCATAGAGACGGGGGGATTCACAGATACGCAGTATTTT. Amino acid sequence: CASSIETGGFTDTQYF.

The V and J genes are TRBV11-2 and TRBJ2-7, with D unresolved. The germline CDR1 and CDR2 sequences are SGHAT and FQNNGV. The ends were cut back, 0 bases at V and 1 base at J, with 7 bases in the middle. The CDR3 spans 14 residues. The CDR3 sequence: CASSLEQTSYEQYF. The CDR3 coding sequence is TGTGCCAGCAGCTTAGAACAGACGTCCTACGAGCAGTACTTC.

The chain carries TRBV5-5 and TRBJ2-5; either TRBD1 or TRBD2 may supply D (5 bases each). The germline V gene has CDR1 SGHKS and CDR2 YYEKEE (reference sequence). This CDR3 spans 14 amino acids. Deletions cut 3 bases from V and 5 bases from J, with 14 bases between. In nucleotides, the CDR3 is TGTGCCAGCAGCTGGGAGTGGGGGATGGAGACCCAGTACTTC. Its protein is CASSWEWGMETQYF.

V gene TRBV11-2 combines with J gene TRBJ1-4; D unclear. The ends were cut back, 2 bases at V and 4 bases at J, with 8 bases in the middle. The CDR3 runs to 14 residues. CDR1 and CDR2 from the germline V gene are SGHAT and FQNNGV. The CDR3 nucleotides are TGTGCCAGCAGCTTACTCCAGGATAATGAAAAACTGTTTTTT. It yields the protein CASSLLQDNEKLFF.

This clone came up once. The V gene is TRBV11-2, the J gene TRBJ1-2; TRBD1 agrees at 7 bases. Germline V gene data show CDR1 as SGHAT and CDR2 as FQNNGV. The CDR3 is 14 amino acids. Losses at the gene ends were 5 bases for V and 4 bases for J; bases not matched to a gene: 7. The CDR3 region is CASSTPGGTYGYTF. CDR3 nucleotide sequence: TGTGCCAGCAGCACGCCAGGGGGAACCTATGGCTACACCTTC.

The chain carries TRBV30 and TRBJ1-1; a possible D gene is TRBD1 (5 bases). The CDR3 totals 14 residues. The V gene's germline CDR1 is GTSNPN and CDR2 SVGIG (reference sequence). V was pared by 8 bases and J by 3 bases, with 19 bases between. The CDR3 DNA reads as TGTGCCCGGGGTGAAGGGGCTGTGGACACTGAAGCTTTCTTT. Translated: CARGEGAVDTEAFF.

This clone has only one observation. The chain carries TRBV27 and TRBJ1-5; 11 nucleotides agree with TRBD1. V gave up 4 bases and J gave up 6 bases; unmatched junction bases: 8. The CDR3 is made up of 16 amino acids. Germline loops: CDR1 MNHEY, CDR2 SMNVEV (reference sequence). CDR3 sequence: CASSSAGTGGVQPQHF. The CDR3 region has the DNA TGTGCCAGCAGTTCTGCCGGGACAGGGGGGGTTCAGCCCCAGCATTTT.

CDR3 in amino acids: CASSLTTVASTEAFF. Written as DNA, the CDR3 is TGTGCCAGCAGCTTAACTACTGTGGCATCGACTGAAGCTTTCTTT. The gene calls are TRBV7-3 and TRBJ1-1; D remains ambiguous. Deletions cut 0 bases from V and 5 bases from J, with 13 bases between. The CDR3 runs to 15 residues. Germline V lookup: CDR1 SGHTA, CDR2 FQGTGA. The full variable domain, rest sourced from reference TRBV7-3 and TRBJ1-1, is GAGVSQTPSNKVTEKGKYVELRCDPISGHTALYWYRQSLGQGPEFLIYFQGTGAADDSGLPNDRFFAVRPEGSVSTLKIQRTERGDSAVYLCASSLTTVASTEAFFGQGTRLTVV.

In this sample, this clone turned up a few times. The chain links TRBV13 to TRBJ1-1; 7 nucleotides align to TRBD1. Germline trimming cut 5 bases from V and 1 base from J; bases unmatched to any gene: 13. Germline values: CDR1 PRHDT, CDR2 FYEKMQ (reference sequence). The CDR3 length is 17 residues. The CDR3 region is CASSTLTGFQKNTEAFF. In DNA, the CDR3 is TGTGCCAGCAGCACCTTGACAGGGTTCCAAAAGAACACTGAAGCTTTCTTT.

The CDR3 loop reads CASSLTANYGYTF. CDR3 DNA sequence: TGTGCCAGCAGCCTTACAGCTAACTATGGCTACACCTTC. The chain couples TRBV7-3 to TRBJ1-2; D not certain. CDR1 SGHTA and CDR2 FQGTGA come from the germline V gene. Between the trimmed V and J ends, which lost 5 bases and 0 bases, there was a span of 7 bases. This CDR3 contains 13 residues.

The rearrangement uses TRBV5-1 and TRBJ1-1; no reliable D call. This CDR3 comprises 14 residues. Deletions cut 0 bases from V and 8 bases from J, with 14 bases between. CDR1 and CDR2 from the germline V gene are SGHRS and YFSETQ. CDR3 nucleotides: TGCGCCAGCAGCTTGGCGGGAGGTAGGGCAGAAGCTTTCTTT. Protein: CASSLAGGRAEAFF.

CDR3 DNA sequence: TGTGCCAGTAGTATAGTGCCTCAGGGGTGGACTGAGCAGTTCTTC. It codes for CASSIVPQGWTEQFF. This chain links TRBV19 with TRBJ2-1, with D possibly being TRBD1 (6 bases). The CDR3 contains 15 residues. Germline V lookup: CDR1 LNHDA, CDR2 SQIVND (reference sequence). V lost 1 base and J 9 bases, leaving 16 bases between the germline ends.